What follows is one T cell receptor beta chain and its context. The length of the CDR3 is 12 residues. The germline V and J ends were trimmed by 7 bases and 8 bases, with 11 bases remaining between them. Per germline, CDR1 SEHNR and CDR2 FQNEAQ (reference sequence). The data were obtained in a study of cytomegalovirus exposure and HLA in healthy donors. PCR was performed using 60 Vbeta and 13 Jbeta primers. Sequenced by immunoSEQ multiplex PCR; TCRdb stores in-frame clones only, minus some. The sample records 110,000 or so clones, about 80% being singletons. The sequencing input was PBMCs. The TCR comes from a woman aged 40-49 years in good health and CMV-seropositive. The rearrangement links TRBV7-9 to TRBJ2-2, with D hard to call. The CDR3 region is CASIVLQGELFF. CDR3 in DNA: TGTGCCAGCATTGTGTTGCAGGGGGAGCTGTTTTTT.